This entry features one T cell receptor (beta chain) sequence. The antigen is undetermined. The CDR3 runs to 14 residues. Germline CDR1 and CDR2: SEHNR and FQNEAQ (reference sequence). V lost 11 bases, J lost 5 bases, and 19 bases lay in between. This sample is drawn from a study of cytomegalovirus exposure and HLA in healthy donors. General study results and limits: Investigators reported approximately 170 TCR beta chains as tied to cytomegalovirus. Specificity of three CMV-associated chains for CMV antigens was verified in vitro. With high specificity and sensitivity, the classifier reportedly diagnosed cytomegalovirus status.

The donors were in the approximately 120-subject validation cohort; that cohort was separate from the roughly 730-subject first cohort. Clones were sequenced by immunoSEQ multiplex PCR, and TCRdb holds only the in-frame ones, with some missing. The sample holds approximately 220,000 clones, around nine tenths seen once. Sequencing used PBMCs. The chain joins TRBV7-9 to TRBJ1-5, with unresolved D. This sequence originates from a man in his late teens or twenties in good health and CMV-seronegative. The CDR3 coding sequence is TGTGCCCTCTTTAAGGGAGGCATACATCAGCCCCAGCATTTT. It specifies CALFKGGIHQPQHF.